What follows are 15 T cell receptor beta chains derived from one specimen sequenced in a study of shared clonotypes between healthy human individuals. Assay: immunoSEQ multiplex PCR; the TCRdb copy retains only in-frame clones and omits some. The data contain 650,000 to 800,000 clones, 72% of them singletons. What was sequenced was memory CD4+ T cells sorted from blood. The subset is: CD45RA-negative fraction. The receptors shown here come from a woman under 40 in good health.

The chain combines TRBV15 with TRBJ2-3, with D possibly TRBD1 on 6 matching bases. CDR3 length: 14 amino acids. Per germline, CDR1 LNHNV and CDR2 YYDKDF (reference sequence). The V end was cut by 3 bases, the J end by 2 bases, with 9 bases between. CDR3 loop: CATSRGHATDTQYF. The CDR3 DNA reads TGTGCCACCAGCAGGGGACACGCCACAGATACGCAGTATTTT.

The chain joins TRBV9 to TRBJ2-1, with 13 bases lining up with TRBD2. The junction had 6 bases not matched to a gene; V was cut back by 4 bases and J by 8 bases. This CDR3 comprises 15 residues. Germline assignment: CDR1 SGDLS and CDR2 YYNGEE. CDR3 region: CASSTGLAGEHEQFF. CDR3 nucleotide sequence: TGTGCCAGCAGCACCGGACTAGCGGGAGAGCATGAGCAGTTCTTC.

The V and J genes are TRBV5-1 and TRBJ2-7, with 9 bases that match TRBD1. The V gene's germline CDR1 is SGHRS and CDR2 YFSETQ. The CDR3 is made up of 15 amino acids. V lost 2 bases to trimming and J lost 6 bases; unmatched junction nucleotides: 9. As DNA, the CDR3 is TGCGCCAGCAGCTTAGGGACAGGGTTCTGGGCCGAGCAGTACTTC. Protein: CASSLGTGFWAEQYF. The whole variable domain, remainder taken from reference TRBV5-1 and TRBJ2-7, is KAGVTQTPRYLIKTRGQQVTLSCSPISGHRSVSWYQQTPGQGLQFLFEYFSETQRNKGNFPGRFSGRQFSNSRSEMNVSTLELGDSALYLCASSLGTGFWAEQYFGPGTRLTVT.

This chain connects TRBV28 to TRBJ2-7; 8 positions agree with TRBD2. The CDR3 length is 15 residues. Germline CDR1 is MDHEN and CDR2 is SYDVKM. V shed 6 bases and J 5 bases; nucleotides not matched to a gene: 12. CDR3 sequence: CASSWLGREVNEQYF. As DNA, the CDR3 is TGTGCCAGCAGCTGGCTGGGGCGGGAGGTGAACGAGCAGTACTTC. The variable domain in full, with the rest retrieved from reference TRBV28 and TRBJ2-7, is DVKVTQSSRYLVKRTGEKVFLECVQDMDHENMFWYRQDPGLGLRLIYFSYDVKMKEKGDIPEGYSVSREKKERFSLILESASTNQTSMYLCASSWLGREVNEQYFGPGTRLTVT.

V and J are TRBV9 and TRBJ2-1; 15 nucleotides line up with TRBD2. CDR1 is SGDLS, CDR2 YYNGEE, per germline. The CDR3 contains 17 residues. J was trimmed by 7 bases and V by 1 base; bases with no gene match: 6. The CDR3 reads CASSVYPGLAGGNEQFF. The DNA for the CDR3 is TGTGCCAGCAGCGTATACCCGGGACTAGCGGGAGGTAATGAGCAGTTCTTC. Variable domain in full (rest from reference TRBV9 and TRBJ2-1): DSGVTQTPKHLITATGQRVTLRCSPRSGDLSVYWYQQSLDQGLQFLIQYYNGEERAKGNILERFSAQQFPDLHSELNLSSLELGDSALYFCASSVYPGLAGGNEQFFGPGTRLTVL.

The V and J genes are TRBV9 and TRBJ2-1; 11 positions agree with TRBD2. Per germline, CDR1 SGDLS and CDR2 YYNGEE. The CDR3 is 15 amino acids. Trimming cost V 3 bases and J 7 bases; bases outside gene matches: 6. DNA of the CDR3: TGTGCCAGCAGCGGCCCCAGGACTAGCGGGAATGAGCAGTTCTTC. Translating gives CASSGPRTSGNEQFF. Full variable domain (missing parts from reference TRBV9 and TRBJ2-1): DSGVTQTPKHLITATGQRVTLRCSPRSGDLSVYWYQQSLDQGLQFLIQYYNGEERAKGNILERFSAQQFPDLHSELNLSSLELGDSALYFCASSGPRTSGNEQFFGPGTRLTVL.

The rearrangement links TRBV27 to TRBJ2-7; TRBD2 agrees at 15 bases. CDR3 size: 16 residues. Trimming cost V 7 bases and J 3 bases; bases outside gene matches: 7. The V gene's germline CDR1 is MNHEY and CDR2 SMNVEV (reference sequence). The chain's CDR3 is CASTGLAGGPLYEQYF. The CDR3 bases are TGTGCCAGCACGGGACTAGCGGGAGGCCCCCTCTACGAGCAGTACTTC.

In this sample, this clone turned up a few times. The CDR3 loop is CASTIAGDQPQHF. CDR3 bases: TGTGCCAGCACCATAGCCGGGGATCAGCCCCAGCATTTT. The rearrangement uses TRBV28 and TRBJ1-5; D unclear. This CDR3 has 13 residues. The V and J ends lost 7 bases and 5 bases respectively, with 12 bases between them. The germline gives CDR1 MDHEN, CDR2 SYDVKM. Variable domain in full (rest from reference TRBV28 and TRBJ1-5): DVKVTQSSRYLVKRTGEKVFLECVQDMDHENMFWYRQDPGLGLRLIYFSYDVKMKEKGDIPEGYSVSREKKERFSLILESASTNQTSMYLCASTIAGDQPQHFGDGTRLSIL.

The rearrangement uses TRBV19 and TRBJ2-1, with D perhaps matching TRBD2 (6 bases). The CDR3 runs 16 residues. The V and J ends lost 7 bases and 10 bases respectively, with 26 bases between them. Germline assignment: CDR1 LNHDA and CDR2 SQIVND (reference sequence). The CDR3 loop reads CASTDVSGLMGGEQFF. The CDR3, as DNA: TGTGCCAGTACCGACGTGAGCGGCCTCATGGGAGGCGAGCAGTTCTTC.

This chain joins TRBV29-1 and TRBJ1-1, with no clear D. There are 13 residues in the CDR3. Germline loops: CDR1 SQVTM, CDR2 ANQGSEA. Trimming shortened V by 3 bases and J by 0 bases, and 8 bases separated the two germline ends. Here the CDR3 reads CSVERQLNTEAFF. In DNA, the CDR3 is TGCAGCGTTGAGCGTCAGCTGAACACTGAAGCTTTCTTT.

The chain is built from TRBV9 and TRBJ2-5, with 9 bases lining up with TRBD1. The J segment lost 3 bases and the V segment lost 3 bases, leaving 6 bases of the junction unmatched. Per the germline V gene, CDR1 is SGDLS and CDR2 is YYNGEE. CDR3 length equals 15 residues. CDR3: CASSGLGQGKETQYF. CDR3 DNA: TGTGCCAGCAGCGGCCTGGGACAGGGTAAAGAGACCCAGTACTTC.

The chain employs TRBV5-8 and TRBJ2-3; 8 bases map to TRBD2. This CDR3 region has 17 residues. Germline assignment: CDR1 SGHTS and CDR2 YDEGEE. V lost 0 bases, J lost 0 bases, and 6 bases stayed unmatched. The CDR3 coding sequence is TGTGCCAGCAGCTTGGGGCGGGCTAGCGGGAGCACAGATACGCAGTATTTT. Amino acids: CASSLGRASGSTDTQYF.

CDR3 region: CSVGQIQETQYF. Here the CDR3 DNA reads TGCAGCGTTGGGCAGATCCAAGAGACCCAGTACTTC. This chain connects TRBV29-1 to TRBJ2-5; D gene unclear. CDR3 length: 12 amino acids. CDR1 and CDR2 from the germline V gene are SQVTM and ANQGSEA. Trimming stripped 4 bases from V and 1 base from J, with 7 bases between.

The chain is built from TRBV4-1 and TRBJ2-7; 10 bases are shared with TRBD2. The CDR3 runs to 16 residues. The junction had 11 bases not matched to a gene; V was cut back by 5 bases and J by 4 bases. From germline, CDR1 is MGHRA and CDR2 YSYEKL. In DNA, the CDR3 is TGCGCCAGCAGCGCCCAAACCGGGACTAGCGTATACGAGCAGTACTTC. Translating it yields CASSAQTGTSVYEQYF.

The rearrangement joins TRBV5-1 to TRBJ2-3; no clear D. Germline values: CDR1 SGHRS, CDR2 YFSETQ. Between the trimmed V and J ends, which lost 4 bases and 6 bases, there was a span of 9 bases. This CDR3 contains 12 residues. The CDR3 coding sequence is TGCGCCAGCAGCCAACTGTGGGATACGCAGTATTTT. This encodes CASSQLWDTQYF.